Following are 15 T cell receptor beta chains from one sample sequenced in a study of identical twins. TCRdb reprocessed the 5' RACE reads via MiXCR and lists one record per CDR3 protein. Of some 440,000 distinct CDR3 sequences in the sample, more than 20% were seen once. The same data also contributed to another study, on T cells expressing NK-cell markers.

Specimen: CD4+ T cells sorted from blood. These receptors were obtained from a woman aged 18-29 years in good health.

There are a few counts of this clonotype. Here the CDR3 DNA reads TGTGCCAGCAGCGTAGCCTCGGGGGGGTTCTACAATGAGCAGTTCTTC. It specifies CASSVASGGFYNEQFF. This sequence joins TRBV9 and TRBJ2-1; 8 bases line up with TRBD2. This CDR3 spans 16 amino acids. Germline values: CDR1 SGDLS, CDR2 YYNGEE. Germline trimming cut 0 bases from V and 3 bases from J; bases unmatched to any gene: 5.

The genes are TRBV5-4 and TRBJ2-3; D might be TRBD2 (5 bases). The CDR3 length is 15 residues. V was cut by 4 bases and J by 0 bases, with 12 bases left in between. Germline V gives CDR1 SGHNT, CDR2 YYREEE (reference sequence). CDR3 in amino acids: CASSLDWKSTDTQYF. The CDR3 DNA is TGTGCCAGCAGCCTGGACTGGAAGAGCACAGATACGCAGTATTTT.

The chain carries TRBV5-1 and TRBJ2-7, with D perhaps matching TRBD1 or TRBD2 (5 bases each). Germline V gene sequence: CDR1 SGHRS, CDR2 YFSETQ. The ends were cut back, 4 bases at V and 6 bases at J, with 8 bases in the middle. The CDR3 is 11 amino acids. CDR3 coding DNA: TGCGCCAGCAGCCCCGGGACCGAGCAGTACTTC. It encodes CASSPGTEQYF.

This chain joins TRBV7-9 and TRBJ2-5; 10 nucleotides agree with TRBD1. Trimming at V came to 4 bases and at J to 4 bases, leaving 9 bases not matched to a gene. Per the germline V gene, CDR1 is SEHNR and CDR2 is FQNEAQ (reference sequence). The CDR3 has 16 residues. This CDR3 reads CASSSAGTGVSETQYF. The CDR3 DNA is TGTGCCAGCAGCTCCGCCGGGACAGGGGTTTCAGAGACCCAGTACTTC.

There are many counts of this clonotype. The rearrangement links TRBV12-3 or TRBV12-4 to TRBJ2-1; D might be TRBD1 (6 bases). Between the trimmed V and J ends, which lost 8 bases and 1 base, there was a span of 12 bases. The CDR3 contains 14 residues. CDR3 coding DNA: TGTGCCAGCCTACAGGGAGTTTCCTACAATGAGCAGTTCTTC. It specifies CASLQGVSYNEQFF.

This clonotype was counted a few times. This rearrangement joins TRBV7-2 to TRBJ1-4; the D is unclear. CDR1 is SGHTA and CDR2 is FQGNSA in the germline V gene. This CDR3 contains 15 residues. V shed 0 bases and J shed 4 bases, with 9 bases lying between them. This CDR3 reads CASSLAGLGNEKLFF. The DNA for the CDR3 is TGTGCCAGCAGCTTAGCTGGACTGGGTAATGAAAAACTGTTTTTT.

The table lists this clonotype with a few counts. The CDR3: CASSVGQGATYEQYF. The CDR3 DNA reads TGTGCCAGCAGCGTTGGACAGGGGGCTACCTACGAGCAGTACTTC. This rearrangement joins TRBV7-9 to TRBJ2-7; 11 bases are shared with TRBD1. The CDR3 length is 15 residues. Germline trimming cut 5 bases from V and 2 bases from J; bases unmatched to any gene: 5. Germline V gene data show CDR1 as SEHNR and CDR2 as FQNEAQ (reference sequence).

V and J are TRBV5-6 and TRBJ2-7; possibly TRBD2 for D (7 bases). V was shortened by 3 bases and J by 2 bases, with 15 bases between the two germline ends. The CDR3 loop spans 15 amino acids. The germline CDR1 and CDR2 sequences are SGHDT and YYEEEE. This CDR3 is CASSWGGSQAYEQYF. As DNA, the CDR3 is TGTGCCAGCAGCTGGGGGGGCAGTCAGGCCTACGAGCAGTACTTC.

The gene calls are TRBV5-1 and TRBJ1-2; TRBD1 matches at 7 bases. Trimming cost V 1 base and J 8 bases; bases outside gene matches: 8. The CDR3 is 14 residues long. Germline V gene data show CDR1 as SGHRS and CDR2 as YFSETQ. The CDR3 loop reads CASSLPTGNRGYTF. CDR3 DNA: TGCGCCAGCAGCTTGCCGACAGGGAATAGGGGCTACACCTTC.

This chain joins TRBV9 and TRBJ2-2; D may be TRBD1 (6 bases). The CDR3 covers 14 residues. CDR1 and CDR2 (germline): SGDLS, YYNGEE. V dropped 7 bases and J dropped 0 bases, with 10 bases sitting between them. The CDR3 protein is CASGQQTNTGELFF. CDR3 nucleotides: TGTGCCAGCGGACAGCAAACGAACACCGGGGAGCTGTTTTTT.

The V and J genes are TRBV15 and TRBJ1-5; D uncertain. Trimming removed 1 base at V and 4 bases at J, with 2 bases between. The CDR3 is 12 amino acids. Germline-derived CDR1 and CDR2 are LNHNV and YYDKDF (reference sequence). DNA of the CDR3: TGTGCCACCAGCAGAGTTAATCAGCCCCAGCATTTT. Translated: CATSRVNQPQHF.

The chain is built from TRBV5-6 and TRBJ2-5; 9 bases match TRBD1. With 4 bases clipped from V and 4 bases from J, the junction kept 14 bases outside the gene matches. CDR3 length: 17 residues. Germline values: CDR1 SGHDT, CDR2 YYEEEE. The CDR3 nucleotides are TGTGCCAGCAGCGCGCTTTCCTTGGGGACAGGGTTAGAGACCCAGTACTTC. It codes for CASSALSLGTGLETQYF.

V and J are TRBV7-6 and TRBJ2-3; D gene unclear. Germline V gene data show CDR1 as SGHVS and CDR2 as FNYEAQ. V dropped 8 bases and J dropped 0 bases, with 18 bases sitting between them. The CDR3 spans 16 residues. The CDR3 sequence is CASLPYTSSSTDTQYF. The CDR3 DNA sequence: TGTGCCAGCCTCCCGTACACTTCCTCTAGCACAGATACGCAGTATTTT.

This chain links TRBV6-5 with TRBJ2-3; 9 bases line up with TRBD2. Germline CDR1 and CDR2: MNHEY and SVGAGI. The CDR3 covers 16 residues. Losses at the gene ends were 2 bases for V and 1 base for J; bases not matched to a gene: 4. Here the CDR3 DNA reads TGTGCCAGCAGTTACCGGGCGGGAGGGGGCACAGATACGCAGTATTTT. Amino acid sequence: CASSYRAGGGTDTQYF.

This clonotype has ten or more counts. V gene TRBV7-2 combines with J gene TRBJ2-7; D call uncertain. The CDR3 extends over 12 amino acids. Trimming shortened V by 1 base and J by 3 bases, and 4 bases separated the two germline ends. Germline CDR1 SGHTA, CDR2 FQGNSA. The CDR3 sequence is CASSLVGYEQYF. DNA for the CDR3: TGTGCCAGCAGCTTAGTTGGCTACGAGCAGTACTTC.